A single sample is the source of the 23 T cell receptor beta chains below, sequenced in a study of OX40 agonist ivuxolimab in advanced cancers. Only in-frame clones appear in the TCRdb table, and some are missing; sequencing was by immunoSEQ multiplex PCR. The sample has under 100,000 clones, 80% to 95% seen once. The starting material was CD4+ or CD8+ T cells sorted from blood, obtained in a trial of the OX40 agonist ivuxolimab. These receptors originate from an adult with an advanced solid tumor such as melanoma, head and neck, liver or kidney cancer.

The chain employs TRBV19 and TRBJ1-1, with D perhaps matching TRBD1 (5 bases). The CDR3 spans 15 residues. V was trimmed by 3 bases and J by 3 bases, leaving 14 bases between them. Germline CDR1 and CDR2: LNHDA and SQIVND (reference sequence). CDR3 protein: CASSMLQGGDTEAFF. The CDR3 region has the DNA TGTGCCAGTAGTATGTTGCAGGGAGGTGACACTGAAGCTTTCTTT.

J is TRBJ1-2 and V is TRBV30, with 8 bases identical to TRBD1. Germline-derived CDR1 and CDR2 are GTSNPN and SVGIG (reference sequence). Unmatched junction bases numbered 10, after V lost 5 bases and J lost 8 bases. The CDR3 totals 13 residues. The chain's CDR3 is CAWGTGHQGGYTF. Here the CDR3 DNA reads TGTGCCTGGGGGACAGGTCACCAAGGAGGCTACACCTTC.

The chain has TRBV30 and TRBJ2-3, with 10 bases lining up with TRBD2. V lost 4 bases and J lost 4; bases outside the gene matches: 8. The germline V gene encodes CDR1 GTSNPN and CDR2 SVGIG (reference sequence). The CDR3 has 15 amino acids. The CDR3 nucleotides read TGTGCCTGGACTTTGGCTAGCGGGAGTGCAGATACGCAGTATTTT. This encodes CAWTLASGSADTQYF.

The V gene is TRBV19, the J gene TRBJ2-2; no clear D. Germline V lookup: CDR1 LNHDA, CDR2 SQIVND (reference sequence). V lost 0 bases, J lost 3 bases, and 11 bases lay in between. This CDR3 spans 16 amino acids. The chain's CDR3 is CASSIERSWDTGELFF. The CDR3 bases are TGTGCCAGTAGTATAGAAAGGAGTTGGGACACCGGGGAGCTGTTTTTT. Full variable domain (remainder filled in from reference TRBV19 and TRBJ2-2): DGGITQSPKYLFRKEGQNVTLSCEQNLNHDAMYWYRQDPGQGLRLIYYSQIVNDFQKGDIAEGYSVSREKKESFPLTVTSAQKNPTAFYLCASSIERSWDTGELFFGEGSRLTVL.

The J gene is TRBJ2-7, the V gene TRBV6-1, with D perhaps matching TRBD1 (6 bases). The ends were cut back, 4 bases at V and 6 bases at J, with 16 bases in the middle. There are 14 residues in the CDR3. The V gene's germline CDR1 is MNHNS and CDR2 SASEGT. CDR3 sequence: CASSVIMGASEQYF. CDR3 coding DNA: TGTGCCAGCAGTGTCATAATGGGGGCTTCCGAGCAGTACTTC.

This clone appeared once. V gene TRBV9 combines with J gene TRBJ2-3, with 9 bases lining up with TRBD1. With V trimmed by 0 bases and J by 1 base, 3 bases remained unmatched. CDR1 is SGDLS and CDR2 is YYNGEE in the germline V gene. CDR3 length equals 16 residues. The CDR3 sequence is CASSVEWTGGTDTQYF. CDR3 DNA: TGTGCCAGCAGCGTAGAATGGACAGGGGGCACAGATACGCAGTATTTT.

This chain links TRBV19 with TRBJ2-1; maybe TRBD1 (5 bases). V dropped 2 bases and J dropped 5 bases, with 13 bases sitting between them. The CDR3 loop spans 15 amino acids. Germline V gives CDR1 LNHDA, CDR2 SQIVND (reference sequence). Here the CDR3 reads CASSIRGQLNNEQFF. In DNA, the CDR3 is TGTGCCAGTAGTATAAGGGGTCAGCTAAACAATGAGCAGTTCTTC.

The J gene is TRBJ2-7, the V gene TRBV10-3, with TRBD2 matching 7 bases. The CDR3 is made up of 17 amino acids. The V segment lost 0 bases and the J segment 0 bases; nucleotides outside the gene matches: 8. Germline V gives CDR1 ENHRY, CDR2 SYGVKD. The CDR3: CAISESYGLADSYEQYF. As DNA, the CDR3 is TGTGCCATCAGTGAGTCATACGGGCTAGCGGACTCCTACGAGCAGTACTTC.

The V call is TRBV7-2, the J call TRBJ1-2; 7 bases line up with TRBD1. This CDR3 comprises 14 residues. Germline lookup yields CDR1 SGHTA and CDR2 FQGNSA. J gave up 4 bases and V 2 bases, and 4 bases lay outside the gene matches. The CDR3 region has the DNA TGTGCCAGCAGCTTACTAGGGGGCGCCTATGGCTACACCTTC. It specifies CASSLLGGAYGYTF.

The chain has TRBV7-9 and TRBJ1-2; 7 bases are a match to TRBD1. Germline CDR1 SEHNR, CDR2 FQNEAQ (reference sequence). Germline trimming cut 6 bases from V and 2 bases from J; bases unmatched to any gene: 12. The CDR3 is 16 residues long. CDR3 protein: CASSGVRGRKNYGYTF. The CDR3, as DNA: TGTGCCAGCAGTGGGGTCAGGGGGAGGAAGAACTATGGCTACACCTTC.

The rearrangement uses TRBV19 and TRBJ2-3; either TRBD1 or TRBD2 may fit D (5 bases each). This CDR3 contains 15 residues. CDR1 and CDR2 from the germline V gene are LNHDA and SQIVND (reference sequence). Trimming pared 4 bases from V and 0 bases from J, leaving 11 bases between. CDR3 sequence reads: CASSSRGDSTDTQYF. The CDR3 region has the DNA TGTGCCAGTAGTAGTCGAGGGGATAGCACAGATACGCAGTATTTT. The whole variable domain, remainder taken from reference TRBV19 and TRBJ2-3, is DGGITQSPKYLFRKEGQNVTLSCEQNLNHDAMYWYRQDPGQGLRLIYYSQIVNDFQKGDIAEGYSVSREKKESFPLTVTSAQKNPTAFYLCASSSRGDSTDTQYFGPGTRLTVL.

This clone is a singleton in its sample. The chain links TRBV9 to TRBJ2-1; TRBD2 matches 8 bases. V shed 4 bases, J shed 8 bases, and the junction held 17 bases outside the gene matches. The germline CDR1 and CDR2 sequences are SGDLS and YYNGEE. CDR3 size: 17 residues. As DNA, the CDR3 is TGTGCCAGCAGCCCATATAGTCCTGCGGGAGGAGGGGATGAGCAGTTCTTC. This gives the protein CASSPYSPAGGGDEQFF.

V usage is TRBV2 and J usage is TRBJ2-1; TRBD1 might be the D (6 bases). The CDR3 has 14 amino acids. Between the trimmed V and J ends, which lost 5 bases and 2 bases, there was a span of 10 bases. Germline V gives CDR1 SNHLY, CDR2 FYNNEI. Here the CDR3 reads CASSPDRAYNEQFF. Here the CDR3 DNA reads TGTGCCAGCAGTCCGGACAGAGCCTACAATGAGCAGTTCTTC.

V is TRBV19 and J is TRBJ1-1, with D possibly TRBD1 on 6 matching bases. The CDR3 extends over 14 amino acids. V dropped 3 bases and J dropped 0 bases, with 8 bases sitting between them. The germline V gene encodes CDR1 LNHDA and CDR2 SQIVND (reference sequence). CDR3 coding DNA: TGTGCCAGTAGTATCAGGGGACTGAACACTGAAGCTTTCTTT. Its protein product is CASSIRGLNTEAFF.

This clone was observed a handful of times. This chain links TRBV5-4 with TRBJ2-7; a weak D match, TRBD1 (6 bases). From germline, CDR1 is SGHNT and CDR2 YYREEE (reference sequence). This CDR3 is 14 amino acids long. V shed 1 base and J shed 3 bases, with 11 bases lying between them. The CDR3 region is CASSLRGSGYEQYF. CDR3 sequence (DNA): TGTGCCAGCAGCTTGAGGGGGAGCGGCTACGAGCAGTACTTC.

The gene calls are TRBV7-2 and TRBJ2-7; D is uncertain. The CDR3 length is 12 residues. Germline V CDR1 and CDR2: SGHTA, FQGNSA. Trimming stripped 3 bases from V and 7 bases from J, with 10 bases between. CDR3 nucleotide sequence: TGTGCCAGCAGCTTGCAAAACCGAGAGCAGTACTTC. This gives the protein CASSLQNREQYF.

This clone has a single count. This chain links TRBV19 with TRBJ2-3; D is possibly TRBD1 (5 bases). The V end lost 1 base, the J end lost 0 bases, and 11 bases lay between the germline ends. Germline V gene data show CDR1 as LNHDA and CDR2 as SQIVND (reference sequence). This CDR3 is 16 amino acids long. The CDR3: CASSIGGSPSTDTQYF. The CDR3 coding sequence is TGTGCCAGTAGTATAGGGGGCAGCCCTAGCACAGATACGCAGTATTTT.

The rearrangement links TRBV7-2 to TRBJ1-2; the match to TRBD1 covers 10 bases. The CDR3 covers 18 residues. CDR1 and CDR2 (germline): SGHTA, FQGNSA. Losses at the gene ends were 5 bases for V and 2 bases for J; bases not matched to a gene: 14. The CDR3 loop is CASSRSSGQGVYNYGYTF. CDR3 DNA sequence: TGTGCCAGCAGCCGAAGCAGTGGACAGGGGGTTTACAACTATGGCTACACCTTC.

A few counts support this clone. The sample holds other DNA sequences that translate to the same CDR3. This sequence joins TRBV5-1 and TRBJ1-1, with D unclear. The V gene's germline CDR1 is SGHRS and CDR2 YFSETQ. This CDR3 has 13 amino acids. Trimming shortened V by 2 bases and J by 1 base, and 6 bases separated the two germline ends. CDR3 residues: CASSLLGNTEAFF. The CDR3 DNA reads TGCGCCAGCAGCTTACTGGGGAACACTGAAGCTTTCTTT.

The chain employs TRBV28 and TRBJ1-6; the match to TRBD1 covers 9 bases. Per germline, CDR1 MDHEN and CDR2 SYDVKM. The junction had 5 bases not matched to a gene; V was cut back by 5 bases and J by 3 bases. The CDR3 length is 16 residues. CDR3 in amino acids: CASSPLGQGYNSPLHF. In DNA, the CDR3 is TGTGCCAGCAGTCCCCTGGGACAGGGCTATAATTCACCCCTCCACTTT. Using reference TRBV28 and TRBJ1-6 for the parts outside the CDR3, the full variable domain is DVKVTQSSRYLVKRTGEKVFLECVQDMDHENMFWYRQDPGLGLRLIYFSYDVKMKEKGDIPEGYSVSREKKERFSLILESASTNQTSMYLCASSPLGQGYNSPLHFGNGTRLTVT.

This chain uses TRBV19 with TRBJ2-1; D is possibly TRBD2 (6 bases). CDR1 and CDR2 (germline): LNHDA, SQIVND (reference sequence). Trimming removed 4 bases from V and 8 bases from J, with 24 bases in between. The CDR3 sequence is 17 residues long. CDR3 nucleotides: TGTGCCAGTAGTAAGTACACTAGCACGATGAGTGGGGATGAGCAGTTCTTC. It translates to CASSKYTSTMSGDEQFF.

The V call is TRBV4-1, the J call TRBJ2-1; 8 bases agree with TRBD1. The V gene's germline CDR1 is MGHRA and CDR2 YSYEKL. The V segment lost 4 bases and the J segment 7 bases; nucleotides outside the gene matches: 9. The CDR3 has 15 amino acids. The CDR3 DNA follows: TGCGCCAGCAGCCCCGGATCAGGGGGCTCGAATGAGCAGTTCTTC. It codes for CASSPGSGGSNEQFF.

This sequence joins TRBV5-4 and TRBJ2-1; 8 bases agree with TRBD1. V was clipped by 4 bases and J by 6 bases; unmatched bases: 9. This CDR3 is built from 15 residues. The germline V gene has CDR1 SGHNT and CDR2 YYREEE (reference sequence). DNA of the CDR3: TGTGCCAGCAGCCCCCCTGGGCAGGGGGCCAATGAGCAGTTCTTC. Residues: CASSPPGQGANEQFF.